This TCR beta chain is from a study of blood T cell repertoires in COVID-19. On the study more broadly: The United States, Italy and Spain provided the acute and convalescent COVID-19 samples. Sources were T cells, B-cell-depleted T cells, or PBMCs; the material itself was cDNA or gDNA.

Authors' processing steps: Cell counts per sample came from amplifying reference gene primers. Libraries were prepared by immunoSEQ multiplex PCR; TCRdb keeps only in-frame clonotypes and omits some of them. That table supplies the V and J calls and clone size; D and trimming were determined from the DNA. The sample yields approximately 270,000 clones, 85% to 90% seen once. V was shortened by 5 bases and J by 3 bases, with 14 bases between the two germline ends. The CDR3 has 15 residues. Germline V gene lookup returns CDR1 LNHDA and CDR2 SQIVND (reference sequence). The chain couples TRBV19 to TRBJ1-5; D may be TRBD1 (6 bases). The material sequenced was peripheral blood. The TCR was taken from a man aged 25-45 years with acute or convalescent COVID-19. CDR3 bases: TGTGCCAGTAGTCCCTCTGGACAGTTCAATCAGCCCCAGCATTTT. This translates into CASSPSGQFNQPQHF.